The 5 T cell receptor beta chains below all came from one sample that was sequenced in a study of blood T cell repertoires in COVID-19. Generated by immunoSEQ multiplex PCR, the TCRdb table keeps only in-frame clones and is missing some. The sample holds roughly 90,000 clones, around four fifths seen once. The source material was peripheral blood. The receptors shown here come from a man between 50 and 59 years old with acute or convalescent COVID-19.

The chain combines TRBV6-5 with TRBJ2-5, with TRBD2 identical over 14 bases. Germline lookup yields CDR1 MNHEY and CDR2 SVGAGI. V shed 0 bases and J 4 bases; nucleotides not matched to a gene: 1. The CDR3 loop spans 16 amino acids. The CDR3 DNA reads as TGTGCCAGCAGTTACTCGACTAGCGGGAGGGGAGAGACCCAGTACTTC. Translating gives CASSYSTSGRGETQYF.

This chain uses TRBV14 with TRBJ2-7; 9 bases align to TRBD1. The ends lost 0 bases at V and 3 bases at J; junction bases unmatched: 3. Germline V lookup: CDR1 SGHDN, CDR2 FVKESK. This CDR3 region has 15 residues. For the CDR3, the DNA is TGTGCCAGCAGCCAAGATCCGGGACAGGGCTACGAGCAGTACTTC. It is translated as CASSQDPGQGYEQYF.

The rearrangement links TRBV5-4 to TRBJ1-4, with 9 bases identical to TRBD1. Germline CDR1 SGHNT, CDR2 YYREEE (reference sequence). Trimming removed 4 bases from V and 7 bases from J; junction bases left unmatched: 5. This CDR3 contains 14 residues. This chain's CDR3 is CASSPQGASEKLFF. CDR3 nucleotides: TGTGCCAGCAGCCCACAGGGGGCAAGTGAAAAACTGTTTTTT. The full variable domain, its missing parts supplied by reference TRBV5-4 and TRBJ1-4, is ETGVTQSPTHLIKTRGQQVTLRCSSQSGHNTVSWYQQALGQGPQFIFQYYREEENGRGNFPPRFSGLQFPNYSSELNVNALELDDSALYLCASSPQGASEKLFFGSGTQLSVL.

The V and J genes are TRBV3-1 (or the pseudogene TRBV3-2) and TRBJ2-3; D gene uncertain. The CDR3 spans 16 residues. Germline V lookup: CDR1 LGHDT, CDR2 YNNKEL (reference sequence). The ends were cut back, 1 base at V and 6 bases at J, with 17 bases in the middle. The CDR3 spells CASSQGRRFDPDTQYF. DNA of the CDR3: TGTGCCAGCAGCCAAGGCCGCAGGTTCGATCCCGATACGCAGTATTTT.

The rearrangement joins TRBV27 to TRBJ1-4; the match to TRBD1 covers 7 bases. Germline trimming cut 5 bases from V and 8 bases from J; bases unmatched to any gene: 8. The germline V gene encodes CDR1 MNHEY and CDR2 SMNVEV (reference sequence). The CDR3 contains 14 residues. DNA for the CDR3: TGTGCCAGCAGTCCCTCAGGGGGTTGGGAAAAACTGTTTTTT. Translation: CASSPSGGWEKLFF.